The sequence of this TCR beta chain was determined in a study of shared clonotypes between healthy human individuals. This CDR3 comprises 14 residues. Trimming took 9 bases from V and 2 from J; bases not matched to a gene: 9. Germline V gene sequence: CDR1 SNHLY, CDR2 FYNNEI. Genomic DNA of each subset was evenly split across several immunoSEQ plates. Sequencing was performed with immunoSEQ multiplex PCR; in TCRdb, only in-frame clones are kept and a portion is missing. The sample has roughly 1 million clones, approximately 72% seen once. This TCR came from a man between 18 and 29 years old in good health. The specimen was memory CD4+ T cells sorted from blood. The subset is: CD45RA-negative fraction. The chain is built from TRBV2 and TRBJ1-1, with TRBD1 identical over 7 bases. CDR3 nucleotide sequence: TGTGCCAGTGGAAGGGACAGTGGAAACACTGAAGCTTTCTTT. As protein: CASGRDSGNTEAFF.